The 10 T cell receptor beta chains below all came from one sample that was sequenced in a study of blood T cell repertoires in COVID-19. Sequenced by immunoSEQ multiplex PCR; TCRdb stores in-frame clones only, minus some. Here the sample spans a few hundred thousand clones, roughly 90% being singletons. Sequenced sample: peripheral blood. These TCRs come from a man aged 18 to 30 with active or convalescent COVID-19.

To note about this clone: An end of the junction does not agree with germline; a read error may underlie this. This chain uses TRBV6-4 with TRBJ2-7; 8 bases are shared with TRBD2. The CDR3 length is 10 residues. Germline CDR1 reads MRHNA; CDR2 reads SNTAGT. The CDR3 sequence is CASSDGIAGF. CDR3 nucleotide sequence: TGTGCCAGCAGTGACGGGATAGCGGGGTTC.

CDR3 DNA sequence: TGCGCCAGCAGCCCAGGGACTAGCGGGGGGGAAGAGACCCAGTACTTC. It is translated as CASSPGTSGGEETQYF. The rearrangement uses TRBV5-1 and TRBJ2-5; 16 bases line up with TRBD2. V was pared by 4 bases and J by 3 bases, with 3 bases of the junction left unmatched. CDR1 SGHRS and CDR2 YFSETQ come from the germline V gene. The CDR3 length is 16 residues.

Note on this clone: At one of its ends the junction is not consistent with the germline gene, which may arise from a read error. In DNA, the CDR3 is TGTGCCAGCAGCCAAGATTGGGACAGTGCCTTC. Its protein is CASSQDWDSAF. The V call is TRBV4-2, the J call TRBJ1-2; 7 bases agree with TRBD1. The CDR3 is made up of 11 amino acids. CDR1 and CDR2 from the germline V gene are LGHNA and YNFKEQ.

The J gene is TRBJ2-1, the V gene TRBV20-1; tentatively, D is TRBD2 (5 bases). V lost 3 bases to trimming and J lost 8 bases, with 11 bases between them. The CDR3 is 12 residues long. Germline CDR1 DFQATT, CDR2 SNEGSKA (reference sequence). CDR3 sequence (DNA): TGCAGTGCTAGTCCTAGCTGGGATGAGCAGTTCTTC. Encoded protein: CSASPSWDEQFF.

This clone was seen once. The CDR3 here is CASSHRAPRAGYTF. CDR3 in DNA: TGTGCCAGCAGCCACAGGGCCCCAAGGGCTGGCTACACCTTC. The gene calls are TRBV6-2 or TRBV6-3 and TRBJ1-2, with D tentatively TRBD1 (6 bases). The CDR3 sequence is 14 residues long. V was shortened by 6 bases and J by 7 bases, with 18 bases between the two germline ends. Per the germline V gene, CDR1 is MNHEY and CDR2 is SVGEGT.

The V and J genes are TRBV27 and TRBJ1-2; 7 bases match TRBD1. Trimming at V came to 10 bases and at J to 8 bases, leaving 7 bases not matched to a gene. The CDR3 contains 11 residues. CDR1 is MNHEY and CDR2 is SMNVEV in the germline V gene (reference sequence). Here the CDR3 reads CATRQGLGYTF. CDR3 DNA: TGTGCCACCCGACAGGGTTTGGGCTACACCTTC.

Worth noting for this clone: The junction departs from germline at one end; a sequencing error may be responsible. V and J are TRBV5-1 and TRBJ1-4; D remains unclear. This CDR3 has 14 residues. CDR1 and CDR2 from the germline V gene are SGHRS and YFSETQ. The CDR3 protein is CASSPGRANEKLFF. CDR3 sequence (DNA): TGCGCCAGCAGCCCCGGGAGAGCTAACGAAAAACTGTTTTTT.

V gene TRBV9 combines with J gene TRBJ1-2, with 7 bases matching TRBD1. In germline, CDR1 is SGDLS, CDR2 YYNGEE. The V gene end was trimmed by 3 bases and the J gene end by 1 base; junction bases not matched to a gene: 6. The CDR3 is made up of 15 amino acids. The CDR3 bases are TGTGCCAGCAGCGGCAGGGGGTCCGATAACTATGGCTACACCTTC. This gives the protein CASSGRGSDNYGYTF.

V gene TRBV5-6 combines with J gene TRBJ1-4; D not certain. The CDR3 contains 15 residues. Trimming took 2 bases from V and 5 from J, leaving 13 bases between them. The V gene's germline CDR1 is SGHDT and CDR2 YYEEEE. CDR3 region: CASSFRGARNEKLFF. The CDR3 DNA is TGTGCCAGCAGCTTCCGGGGAGCTAGAAATGAAAAACTGTTTTTT.

In DNA form, the CDR3 reads TGTGCCATCAGCCCGTCGTCGGGATTCTACGAGCAGTACTTC. This gives the protein CAISPSSGFYEQYF. The J gene is TRBJ2-7, the V gene TRBV10-3; D may be TRBD2 (5 bases). The ends were cut back, 6 bases at V and 3 bases at J, with 15 bases in the middle. The germline gives CDR1 ENHRY, CDR2 SYGVKD. The CDR3 runs 14 residues.